The sequence of this T cell receptor (beta chain) was determined in a study of human T cells and chemical hapten exposure. Study-level background: Patients having alopecia areata, totalis or universalis were mostly female.

The table lists this clonotype with a few counts. The time point is: patch test 1, 2 weeks after DPC sensitization. Treatment here: therapeutic diphenylcyclopropenone sensitization with weekly scalp DPC. TCRdb reprocessed the RACE reads via MiXCR and lists one record per CDR3 protein. The table records about 120,000 distinct CDR3 sequences, 12% to 15% of them present only once. The V end was cut by 2 bases, the J end by 4 bases, with 18 bases between. Germline CDR1 and CDR2: SGHTA and FQGTGA. This CDR3 has 17 amino acids. V gene TRBV7-3 combines with J gene TRBJ2-1; a possible D gene is TRBD1 (6 bases). The starting material was whole blood, obtained in connection with sensitization to the hapten diphenylcyclopropenone (DPC). This receptor was obtained from a man between 18 and 35 years old with alopecia areata. Some clones in this sample may be carry-over from other donors' samples. The CDR3 sequence: CASSLDGQGGFYNEQFF. CDR3 DNA: TGTGCCAGCAGCTTAGATGGGCAAGGGGGTTTTTACAATGAGCAGTTCTTC.